This record covers a single T cell receptor beta chain. Described treatment: oral pan-JAK inhibitor, 5-10 mg twice daily. This specimen belongs to a study of CD8+ T cells in alopecia areata. Germline V gene lookup returns CDR1 SGHRS and CDR2 YFSETQ. The J segment lost 0 bases and the V segment lost 1 base, leaving 4 bases of the junction unmatched. This CDR3 comprises 15 residues. Extraction of RNA preceded its reverse transcription into cDNA, which served as the sequencing template. TCRdb's copy holds only in-frame clones and misses some; the assay was immunoSEQ multiplex PCR. Of about 210,000 clones listed, under 60% were seen once; the top ten hold 1.6%.

The source is a human donor with alopecia areata. J is TRBJ2-7 and V is TRBV5-1; 7 positions match TRBD1. Source: CD4+ T cells sorted from blood, taken at week 4, from a patient treated with tofacitinib. CDR3 residues: CASSLNRDSSYEQYF. The CDR3 coding sequence is TGCGCCAGCAGCTTGAACCGGGACAGCTCCTACGAGCAGTACTTC.